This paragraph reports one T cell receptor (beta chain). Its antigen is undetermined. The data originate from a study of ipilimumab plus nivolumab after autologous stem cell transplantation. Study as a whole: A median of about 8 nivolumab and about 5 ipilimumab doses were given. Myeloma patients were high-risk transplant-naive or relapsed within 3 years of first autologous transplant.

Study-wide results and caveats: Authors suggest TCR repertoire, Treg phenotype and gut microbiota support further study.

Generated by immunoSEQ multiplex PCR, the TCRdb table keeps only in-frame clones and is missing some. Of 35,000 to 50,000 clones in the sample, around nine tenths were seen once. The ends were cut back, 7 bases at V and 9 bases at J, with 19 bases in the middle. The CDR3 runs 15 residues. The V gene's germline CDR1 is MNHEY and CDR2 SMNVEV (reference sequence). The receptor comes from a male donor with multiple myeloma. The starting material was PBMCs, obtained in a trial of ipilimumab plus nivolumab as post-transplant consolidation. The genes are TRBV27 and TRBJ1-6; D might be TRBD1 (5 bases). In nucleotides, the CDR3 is TGTGCCAGCAAGAGTGAGGGGTTCGAAGGTTCACCCCTCCACTTT. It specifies CASKSEGFEGSPLHF.